The entry that follows covers one T cell receptor (beta chain) sequence. Original processing notes: Quantification of nucleated cells was approximated via reference gene primer amplification. Produced via immunoSEQ multiplex PCR; TCRdb's table is partial and in-frame only. That table is the source of V, J and clone size, and D and trimming were worked out from the DNA. The sample holds about 40,000 clones; roughly nine tenths are singletons and the top ten take 15% to 18%. The sample is drawn from a study of blood T cell repertoires in COVID-19. Looking at the study overall: Material from acute and convalescent COVID-19 was sourced from the United States, Italy and Spain. The analysed material was cDNA or gDNA that came from T cells, B-cell-depleted T cells, or PBMCs.

CDR3 length: 14 amino acids. Trimming shortened V by 7 bases and J by 2 bases, and 12 bases separated the two germline ends. Germline V gives CDR1 MNHNY, CDR2 SVGAGI (reference sequence). What was sequenced was peripheral blood. The TCR comes from a young woman in a cohort sampled during active COVID-19. The chain links TRBV6-6 to TRBJ1-5, with D maybe TRBD1 (5 bases). CDR3 nucleotide sequence: TGTGCCAGCAATCCGGGGGGAGGCAATCAGCCCCAGCATTTT. Its translation is CASNPGGGNQPQHF.